Below, 24 T cell receptor beta chains from the same sample are listed, as sequenced in a study of T cell responses to AZD1222 COVID-19 vaccine. Only in-frame clones appear in the TCRdb table, and some are missing; sequencing was by immunoSEQ multiplex PCR. This sample has approximately 91,000 clones; approximately 91% occur once, and the top ten carry 13%. Sequencing was performed on peripheral blood, taken on day 0 of AZD1222 vaccination. These receptors originate from an adult in good health.

This clone was seen just once. J is TRBJ2-3 and V is TRBV19; D perhaps matches TRBD1 (6 bases). The CDR3 is made up of 16 amino acids. Deletions cut 2 bases from V and 4 bases from J, with 16 bases between. Germline-derived CDR1 and CDR2 are LNHDA and SQIVND (reference sequence). The CDR3 here is CASSIPRTVLPDTQYF. DNA of the CDR3: TGTGCCAGTAGTATACCCCGGACAGTTCTGCCAGATACGCAGTATTTT.

The rearrangement uses TRBV5-1 and TRBJ1-3; TRBD1 is a possible D gene (5 bases). Trimming took off 5 bases at V and 1 base at J, with 16 bases between the two ends. Germline V gene data show CDR1 as SGHRS and CDR2 as YFSETQ. The CDR3 length is 16 residues. CDR3 coding DNA: TGCGCCAGCAGTAATACCCTACAGGAGTCTGGAAACACCATATATTTT. Its protein product is CASSNTLQESGNTIYF.

The chain recombines TRBV28 with TRBJ2-7, with TRBD1 matching over 7 bases. Looked up from germline, CDR1 is MDHEN and CDR2 is SYDVKM. The CDR3 is 15 residues long. The junction had 8 bases not matched to a gene; V was cut back by 5 bases and J by 1 base. CDR3 DNA sequence: TGTGCCAGCAGTCAACTAAAGACAGGGTCCTACGAGCAGTACTTC. It codes for CASSQLKTGSYEQYF.

The rearrangement links TRBV9 to TRBJ2-2, with D maybe TRBD2 (7 bases). CDR1 is SGDLS, CDR2 YYNGEE, per germline. V dropped 4 bases and J dropped 5 bases, with 12 bases sitting between them. This CDR3 has 14 residues. CDR3 nucleotides: TGTGCCAGCAGCCTAAGGGGGGGTACCGGGGAGCTGTTTTTT. It yields the protein CASSLRGGTGELFF.

This clone has just a few counts. V is TRBV7-6 and J is TRBJ1-2; 8 positions agree with TRBD1. CDR3 length: 13 amino acids. Germline lookup yields CDR1 SGHVS and CDR2 FNYEAQ. The junction had 2 bases not matched to a gene; V was cut back by 5 bases and J by 3 bases. The CDR3 loop is CASSGQGYYGYTF. CDR3 nucleotides: TGTGCCAGCAGCGGACAGGGCTACTATGGCTACACCTTC.

The rearrangement uses TRBV10-3 and TRBJ1-1, with TRBD1 matching 7 bases. The CDR3 sequence is 12 residues long. J gave up 5 bases and V 8 bases, and 5 bases lay outside the gene matches. The germline gives CDR1 ENHRY, CDR2 SYGVKD. The CDR3 nucleotides read TGTGCCATCGCACCAGGGGGGACTGAAGCTTTCTTT. Protein sequence: CAIAPGGTEAFF.

The gene calls are TRBV24-1 and TRBJ2-1; D is unclear. The CDR3 covers 14 residues. Germline V CDR1 and CDR2: KGHDR, SFDVKD. V was trimmed by 1 base and J by 6 bases, leaving 9 bases between them. The CDR3 is CATSDLADFNEQFF. The CDR3 DNA follows: TGTGCCACCAGTGATTTAGCAGATTTCAATGAGCAGTTCTTC.

V usage is TRBV5-4 and J usage is TRBJ2-7, with 9 bases matching TRBD2. The CDR3 length is 14 residues. Unmatched junction bases numbered 3, after V lost 4 bases and J lost 1 base. Per germline, CDR1 SGHNT and CDR2 YYREEE (reference sequence). The CDR3 region is CASSLAGQSYEQYF. CDR3 DNA: TGTGCCAGCAGCCTAGCGGGGCAGTCCTACGAGCAGTACTTC.

The rearrangement joins TRBV29-1 to TRBJ2-7, with D unresolved. CDR1 and CDR2 from the germline V gene are SQVTM and ANQGSEA. This CDR3 is 14 amino acids long. The ends were cut back, 0 bases at V and 6 bases at J, with 15 bases in the middle. Here the CDR3 DNA reads TGCAGCGTTGAAGATCGGTCCGTCCCGCGCGAGCAGTACTTC. Amino acids: CSVEDRSVPREQYF.

This chain connects TRBV19 to TRBJ2-1, with 12 bases that match TRBD2. Looked up from germline, CDR1 is LNHDA and CDR2 is SQIVND (reference sequence). CDR3 length: 18 residues. J was trimmed by 0 bases and V by 6 bases; bases with no gene match: 9. The CDR3 spells CASRTRLAGDLSYNEQFF. As DNA, the CDR3 is TGTGCCAGTAGGACACGACTAGCGGGGGACCTCTCCTACAATGAGCAGTTCTTC.

This clone was seen a few times. V and J are TRBV11-1 and TRBJ2-7, with a possible D match to TRBD1 (5 bases). Germline loops: CDR1 SGHAT, CDR2 FQDESV (reference sequence). Trimming removed 0 bases from V and 1 base from J, with 7 bases in between. This CDR3 spans 14 amino acids. The chain's CDR3 is CASSLATGSYEQYF. The CDR3 DNA reads TGTGCCAGCAGCTTAGCAACAGGATCCTACGAGCAGTACTTC.

V is TRBV5-1 and J is TRBJ2-3, with 10 bases fitting TRBD1. Unmatched junction bases numbered 9, after V lost 4 bases and J lost 4 bases. The CDR3 spans 16 residues. The V gene's germline CDR1 is SGHRS and CDR2 YFSETQ. The CDR3 DNA is TGCGCCAGCAGCCCCGGCGGACAGGGGGTCTCAGATACGCAGTATTTT. It specifies CASSPGGQGVSDTQYF.

The chain is built from TRBV27 and TRBJ1-4, with D hard to call. V was shortened by 0 bases and J by 0 bases, with 2 bases between the two germline ends. There are 14 residues in the CDR3. Germline V lookup: CDR1 MNHEY, CDR2 SMNVEV (reference sequence). CDR3 loop: CASSLSTTNEKLFF. In DNA, the CDR3 is TGTGCCAGCAGTTTATCCACAACTAATGAAAAACTGTTTTTT.

This clone is a singleton in its sample. In DNA, the CDR3 is TGTGCCAGCTCACCTGGGACAGGGGGTTCACCCCTCCACTTT. Amino acids: CASSPGTGGSPLHF. The chain has TRBV18 and TRBJ1-6, with TRBD1 identical over 11 bases. Germline values: CDR1 KGHSH, CDR2 LQKENI. After removal of 3 bases from V and 9 bases from J, the junction contained 1 base not matched to a gene. The CDR3 length is 14 residues.

CDR3 nucleotide sequence: TGCAGCTCCCGGACTAGCGGGGCCTGGGAGACCCAGTACTTC. It is translated as CSSRTSGAWETQYF. The rearrangement uses TRBV29-1 and TRBJ2-5; the match to TRBD2 covers 12 bases. The germline gives CDR1 SQVTM, CDR2 ANQGSEA. Trimming removed 8 bases from V and 5 bases from J; junction bases left unmatched: 9. The CDR3 length is 14 residues.

As DNA, the CDR3 is TGTGCCAGCAGCGTCAACCCCGGACGGGATGGCACTGAAGCTTTCTTT. Translated, it gives CASSVNPGRDGTEAFF. The rearrangement joins TRBV9 to TRBJ1-1; no reliable D call. Trimming left V 2 bases short and J 4 bases short, with 18 bases between. The CDR3 has 16 residues. Germline assignment: CDR1 SGDLS and CDR2 YYNGEE.

This sequence joins TRBV30 and TRBJ2-5; possibly TRBD2 for D (6 bases). The CDR3 sequence is 14 residues long. V lost 0 bases and J 3 bases, leaving 11 bases between the germline ends. Germline lookup yields CDR1 GTSNPN and CDR2 SVGIG (reference sequence). The CDR3 coding sequence is TGTGCCTGGAGTGTAGGGAGGCAGGAAGAGACCCAGTACTTC. Residues: CAWSVGRQEETQYF.

In its sample, this clone was seen once. The chain links TRBV30 to TRBJ2-5; weak D call: TRBD1 (6 bases). Germline lookup yields CDR1 GTSNPN and CDR2 SVGIG (reference sequence). V lost 4 bases and J lost 3, with 24 bases in between. The CDR3 contains 17 residues. The chain's CDR3 is CAWNTPRWGLGEETQYF. The CDR3 bases are TGTGCCTGGAACACCCCTAGGTGGGGGCTCGGGGAAGAGACCCAGTACTTC.

The chain joins TRBV5-4 to TRBJ1-2, with D uncertain. Germline V CDR1 and CDR2: SGHNT, YYREEE (reference sequence). This CDR3 has 14 amino acids. V lost 0 bases and J 2 bases, leaving 8 bases between the germline ends. Here the CDR3 reads CASSLEPYNYGYTF. CDR3 DNA sequence: TGTGCCAGCAGCTTGGAGCCGTACAACTATGGCTACACCTTC.

The rearrangement links TRBV6-6 to TRBJ1-4, with D perhaps TRBD1 (6 bases). CDR1 and CDR2 from the germline V gene are MNHNY and SVGAGI (reference sequence). V was pared by 10 bases and J by 3 bases, with 12 bases between. The CDR3 runs 13 residues. The DNA for the CDR3 is TGTGCCACCTGCCGGACAGCTAATGAAAAACTGTTTTTT. This codes for CATCRTANEKLFF.

This clone is a singleton in its sample. The chain has TRBV9 and TRBJ2-1, with 15 positions matching TRBD2. The germline CDR1 and CDR2 sequences are SGDLS and YYNGEE. The CDR3 is made up of 21 amino acids. Trimming at V came to 0 bases and at J to 1 base, leaving 11 bases not matched to a gene. CDR3: CASSVGTPGLAGGRSYNEQFF. In nucleotides, the CDR3 is TGTGCCAGCAGCGTAGGGACTCCGGGACTAGCGGGGGGAAGGTCCTACAATGAGCAGTTCTTC.

The genes are TRBV6-5 and TRBJ2-5; D call uncertain. CDR1 and CDR2 from the germline V gene are MNHEY and SVGAGI. The CDR3 extends over 15 amino acids. Trimming left V 3 bases short and J 1 base short, with 12 bases between. The CDR3 region is CASSYNGPAQETQYF. Here the CDR3 DNA reads TGTGCCAGCAGTTATAACGGGCCGGCCCAAGAGACCCAGTACTTC.

J is TRBJ1-5 and V is TRBV19, with D perhaps TRBD1 (6 bases). This CDR3 comprises 13 residues. V was shortened by 7 bases and J by 2 bases, with 9 bases between the two germline ends. Looked up from germline, CDR1 is LNHDA and CDR2 is SQIVND (reference sequence). The CDR3 DNA is TGTGCCAGTAAGGGGGGGGGCAATCAGCCCCAGCATTTT. Translated, it gives CASKGGGNQPQHF.

The genes are TRBV6-6 and TRBJ1-1, with 9 positions matching TRBD1. Germline CDR1 MNHNY, CDR2 SVGAGI (reference sequence). With 2 bases clipped from V and 7 bases from J, the junction kept 2 bases outside the gene matches. The CDR3 loop spans 13 amino acids. CDR3 coding DNA: TGTGCCAGCAGTTACCTGGACAGGGGTGAAGCTTTCTTT. This gives the protein CASSYLDRGEAFF.